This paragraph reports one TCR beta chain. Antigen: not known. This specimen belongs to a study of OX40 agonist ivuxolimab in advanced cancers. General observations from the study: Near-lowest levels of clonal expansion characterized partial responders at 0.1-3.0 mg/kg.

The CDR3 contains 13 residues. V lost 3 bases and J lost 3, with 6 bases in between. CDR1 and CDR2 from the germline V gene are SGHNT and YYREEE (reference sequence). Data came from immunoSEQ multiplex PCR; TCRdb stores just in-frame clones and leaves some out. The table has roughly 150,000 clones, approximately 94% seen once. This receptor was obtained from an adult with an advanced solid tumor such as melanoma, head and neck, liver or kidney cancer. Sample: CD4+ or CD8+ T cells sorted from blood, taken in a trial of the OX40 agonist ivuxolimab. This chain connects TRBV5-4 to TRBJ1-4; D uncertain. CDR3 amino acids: CASSYQANEKLFF. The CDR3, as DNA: TGTGCCAGCAGCTATCAAGCTAATGAAAAACTGTTTTTT.